The present TCR beta chain was sequenced within a study of T cell responses to AZD1222 COVID-19 vaccine. About this clone: Antigen: not known.

Study-level findings and limits: Donors skewed white British and female; clonal diversity was possibly underestimated. Researchers took repertoire samples only after the peak T cell response had come. Recipients of two AZD1222 doses showed rising Spike-specific TCR breadth and depth.

Per germline, CDR1 SGHTA and CDR2 FQGTGA. V dropped 0 bases and J dropped 8 bases, with 14 bases sitting between them. CDR3 length: 15 amino acids. Assay: immunoSEQ multiplex PCR; the TCRdb copy retains only in-frame clones and omits some. The sample contains 150,000 to 180,000 clones, about 88% of which appear only once. The material was peripheral blood, obtained on day 0 of AZD1222 vaccination. The clonotype was recovered from an adult in good health. The chain couples TRBV7-3 to TRBJ2-1, with D perhaps TRBD2 (5 bases). Here the CDR3 reads CASSLTYGGWDEQFF. CDR3 nucleotides: TGTGCCAGCAGCTTAACCTACGGCGGGTGGGATGAGCAGTTCTTC.